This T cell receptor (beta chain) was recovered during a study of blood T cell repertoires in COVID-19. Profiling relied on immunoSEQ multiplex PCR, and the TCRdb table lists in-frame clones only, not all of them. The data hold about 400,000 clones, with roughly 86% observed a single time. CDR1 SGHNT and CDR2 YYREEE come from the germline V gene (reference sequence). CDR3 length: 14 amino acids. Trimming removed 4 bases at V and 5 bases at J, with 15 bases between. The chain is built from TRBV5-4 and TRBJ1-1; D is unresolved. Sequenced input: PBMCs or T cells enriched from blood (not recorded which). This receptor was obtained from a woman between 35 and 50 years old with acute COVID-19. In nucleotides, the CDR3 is TGTGCCAGCAGCGAGTCTCCAGGAGGTACTGAAGCTTTCTTT. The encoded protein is CASSESPGGTEAFF.